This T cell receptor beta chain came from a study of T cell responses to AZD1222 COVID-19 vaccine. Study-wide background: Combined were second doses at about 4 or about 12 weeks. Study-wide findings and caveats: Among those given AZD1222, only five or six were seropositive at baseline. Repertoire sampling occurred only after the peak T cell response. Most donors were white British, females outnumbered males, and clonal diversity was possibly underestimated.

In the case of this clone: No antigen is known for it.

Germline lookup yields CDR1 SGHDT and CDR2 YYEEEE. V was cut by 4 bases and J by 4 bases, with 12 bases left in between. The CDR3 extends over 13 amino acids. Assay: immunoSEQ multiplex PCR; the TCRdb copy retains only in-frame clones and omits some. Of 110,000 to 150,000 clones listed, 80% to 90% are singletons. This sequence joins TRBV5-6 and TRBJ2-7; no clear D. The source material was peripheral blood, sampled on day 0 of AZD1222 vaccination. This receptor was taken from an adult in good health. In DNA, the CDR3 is TGTGCCAGCAGCCCCGTTCAAGCTTACGAGCAGTACTTC. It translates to CASSPVQAYEQYF.